Sequencing of this T cell receptor beta chain was carried out in a study of response to subunit inactivated influenza vaccine. Study outcomes and limitations: Authors suggested each seasonal flu vaccination may recruit only limited numbers of new T cells.

TCRdb ran MiXCR on the RT-PCR reads and lists one entry per CDR3 protein. Seen here are 600,000 to 850,000 distinct CDR3 sequences, around 13% observed once, and the top ten hold less than 8.5%. The V end lost 7 bases, the J end lost 0 bases, and 14 bases lay between the germline ends. This CDR3 region has 14 residues. Germline-derived CDR1 and CDR2 are SQVTM and ANQGSEA. Remarks on this clonotype: What it binds is not known.

Source: PBMCs from blood, taken about 14 days before vaccination. The clonotype originates from a man aged 45-60 years who received an inactivated influenza vaccine. The chain is built from TRBV29-1 and TRBJ2-3; no clear D gene. DNA for the CDR3: TGCAGCGCCGGAGCCGGTATTAGCACAGATACGCAGTATTTT. Amino acids: CSAGAGISTDTQYF.